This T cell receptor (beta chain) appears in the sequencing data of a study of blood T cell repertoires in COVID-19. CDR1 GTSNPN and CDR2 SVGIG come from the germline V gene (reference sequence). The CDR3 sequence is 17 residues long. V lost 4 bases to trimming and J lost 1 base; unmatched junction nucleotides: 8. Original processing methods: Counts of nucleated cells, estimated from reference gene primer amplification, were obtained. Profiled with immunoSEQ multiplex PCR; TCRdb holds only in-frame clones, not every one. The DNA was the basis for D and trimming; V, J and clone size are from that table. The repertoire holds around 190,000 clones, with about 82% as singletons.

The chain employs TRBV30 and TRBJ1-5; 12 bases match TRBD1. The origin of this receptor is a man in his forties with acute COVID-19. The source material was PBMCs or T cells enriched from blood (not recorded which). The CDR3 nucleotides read TGTGCCTGGAAGGGGGGACAGGGGGCGAAGAGCAATCAGCCCCAGCATTTT. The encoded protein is CAWKGGQGAKSNQPQHF.